A selection of T cell receptor beta chains follows, all from one sample in a study of T cell repertoires in cytomegalovirus infection. These receptors lack a known antigen. TCRdb recomputed calls from the reads with MiXCR, one row per CDR3 protein. This table has about 500,000 distinct CDR3 sequences, around a third appearing once. Here the sequenced sample was cultured PBMCs, taken from culture after CMV antigen stimulation. The receptor set was obtained from a human donor in good health (CMV status not recorded). Some clones in this sample may be carry-over from other donors' samples. Both conserved end residues are part of each CDR3. Fields, in order: CDR3 length, D gene, V gene, J gene, clone size, CDR3 DNA, CDR3 protein. D genes are given only for firm matches. Clone size is shown for a subset of rows, as once, few, many or a class of expanded clone.

>16|-|TRBV6-2/TRBV6-3|TRBJ1-2|few
TGTGCCAGCGCCGAGAGGCTTTTTTACAAGAACTATGGCTACACCTTC
CASAERLFYKNYGYTF
>15|TRBD2|TRBV7-9|TRBJ2-5|-
TGTGCCAGCAGCCGTCCCGTAGCGGGAGAAGAGACCCAGTACTTC
CASSRPVAGEETQYF
>15|TRBD1|TRBV11-2|TRBJ2-1|-
TGTGCCAGCAGCTTAGTCCCGACAGGGGGGAATGAGCAGTTCTTC
CASSLVPTGGNEQFF
>16|-|TRBV9|TRBJ2-1|-
TGTGCCAGCAGCGTAGGGGGGGACCGCATACAGAATGAGCAGTTCTTC
CASSVGGDRIQNEQFF
>11|-|TRBV6-2/TRBV6-3|TRBJ2-1|few
TGTGCCAGCAAAGCTAACAATGAGCAGTTCTTC
CASKANNEQFF
>16|-|TRBV4-2|TRBJ2-5|-
TGTGCCAGCAGCCAGGAAAGGACCGACGGCGGAGAGACCCAGTACTTC
CASSQERTDGGETQYF
>13|-|TRBV6-1|TRBJ2-5|-
TGTGCCAGCAGGGACAGCTACCAAGAGACCCAGTACTTC
CASRDSYQETQYF
>14|-|TRBV5-4|TRBJ2-1|-
TGTGCCAGCAGCCCTGTAGGTTCCTACAATGAGCAGTTCTTC
CASSPVGSYNEQFF
>12|TRBD2|TRBV30|TRBJ2-7|-
TGTGCCTACCAAGCGGGAACCTACGAGCAGTACTTC
CAYQAGTYEQYF
>17|TRBD1|TRBV6-6|TRBJ1-5|few
TGTGCCAGCAGCCCCTTCACAGGGGCTAAGAGCAATCAGCCCCAGCATTTT
CASSPFTGAKSNQPQHF
>17|TRBD2|TRBV5-6|TRBJ2-3|-
TGTGCCAGCAGCTTGGAAAGCGGGAGGGCCTACACAGATACGCAGTATTTT
CASSLESGRAYTDTQYF
>14|-|TRBV12-5|TRBJ1-5|-
TGTGCTAGTGGTTTATTCCCTGGGAATCAGCCCCAGCATTTT
CASGLFPGNQPQHF
>15|-|TRBV27|TRBJ2-1|-
TGTGCCAGCAGCCTACCCCGTTTTGACTACAATGAGCAGTTCTTC
CASSLPRFDYNEQFF
>17|TRBD1|TRBV19|TRBJ2-5|-
TGTGCCAGTAGTACGCCGGCGGACAGGGGGTGGGAAGAGACCCAGTACTTC
CASSTPADRGWEETQYF
>13|-|TRBV12-3/TRBV12-4|TRBJ1-2|few
TGTGCCAGCAGTTTTTTAGGGGGTGAGGGCTACACCTTC
CASSFLGGEGYTF
>16|-|TRBV28|TRBJ2-1|few
TGTGCCAGCATTCCCATTAGCGCCAGCTCCTACAATGAGCAGTTCTTC
CASIPISASSYNEQFF
>14|-|TRBV2|TRBJ2-1|-
TGTGCCAGCAGTGGGAGGGTACAGGGGAATGAGCAGTTCTTC
CASSGRVQGNEQFF
>15|-|TRBV6-2/TRBV6-3|TRBJ2-5|-
TGTGCCAGCAGTTACGGACGACAGAGAGGGGAGACCCAGTACTTC
CASSYGRQRGETQYF
>15|-|TRBV28|TRBJ1-5|few
TGTGCCAGCAGGGGGGTCAGTCTCGGCAATCAGCCCCAGCATTTT
CASRGVSLGNQPQHF
>12|-|TRBV6-2/TRBV6-3|TRBJ2-6|-
TGTGCCACAACCGAAAGGGCCAACGTCCTGACTTTC
CATTERANVLTF
>14|TRBD2|TRBV6-5|TRBJ2-7|-
TGTGCCAGCAGTTCGGCTAGCGGTCAATACGAGCAGTACTTC
CASSSASGQYEQYF
>16|-|TRBV7-2|TRBJ1-1|many
TGTGCCAGCAGCTTAGCCCCCTTCCCTGTGAGTGCTGAAGCTTTCTTT
CASSLAPFPVSAEAFF
>15|TRBD2|TRBV7-2|TRBJ2-5|many
TGTGCCAGCAGCCCCGGCGGGGGAAGGAGGGAGACCCAGTACTTC
CASSPGGGRRETQYF
>15|TRBD1|TRBV7-9|TRBJ2-6|few
TGTGCCAGCAGCCGAACAGGGGCTGGGGCCAACGTCCTGACTTTC
CASSRTGAGANVLTF
>16|-|TRBV4-2|TRBJ1-2|few
TGTGCCAGCAGCCAAGAGGCTGGTCCGGATAACTATGGCTACACCTTC
CASSQEAGPDNYGYTF
>15|TRBD2|TRBV24-1|TRBJ2-1|-
TGTGCCACCAGTCCTAGCGGGAGGGCTGTGAATGAGCAGTTCTTC
CATSPSGRAVNEQFF
>15|TRBD2|TRBV6-2/TRBV6-3|TRBJ2-3|-
TGTGCCAGCAGTACCCGAGCGGGAGGAGGAGATACGCAGTATTTT
CASSTRAGGGDTQYF
>14|-|TRBV29-1|TRBJ2-2|-
TGCAGCGTTGAATTTAGGCAAGGGACCGGGGAGCTGTTTTTT
CSVEFRQGTGELFF
>15|TRBD2|TRBV20-1|TRBJ2-1|-
TGCAGTGCTAGAGATAGACTAGCGGGAGTCCGGGAGCAGTTCTTC
CSARDRLAGVREQFF
>17|TRBD2|TRBV20-1|TRBJ2-1|once
TGCAGTGCTAGCGATAATGGGGGGGGACTCGCTTACAATGAGCAGTTCTTC
CSASDNGGGLAYNEQFF
>12|-|TRBV20-1|TRBJ2-5|few
TGCAGTGCTAGTGGAACCAAAGAGACCCAGTACTTC
CSASGTKETQYF
>18|TRBD2|TRBV19|TRBJ2-2|few
TGTGCCAGTAGTCCTGGACTAGCGGGAGGACCTAACACCGGGGAGCTGTTTTTT
CASSPGLAGGPNTGELFF